The entry below gives a single T cell receptor (beta chain) sequence along with its context. Its target antigen remains unknown. One base away there is no much larger clone; base qualities are not given. The data belong to a study of cytomegalovirus exposure and HLA in healthy donors (dated 2017 in TCRdb). About the study as a whole: In an earlier analysis of some 550 of the donors, 250 to 350 Gb of sequence data and some 120 million unique TCR beta sequences from about 190 million T cells were reported. Among the roughly 400 genotyped donors, approximately 82% belonged to the genetic ancestry cluster associated with self-reported Caucasian donors. All discovery cohort repertoires had been generated using a single sequencing platform. Donor age, sex, ethnicity and CMV serostatus were compiled together with the repertoire data. The T cell repertoires of around 670 subjects were profiled by immunosequencing and related to cytomegalovirus serostatus. Typing coverage varied by locus: roughly 620-640 donors for A, B, C, DRB1 and DQB1; roughly 500 for DQA1; about 600 for DPA1; more than 450 for DPB1. The study combined high-throughput TCR immunosequencing, statistical association of individual TCRs with disease status, and machine learning to predict cytomegalovirus infection status. The study aimed to test whether signatures of past pathogen exposure could be identified by cataloging public T cell receptors. An earlier analysis of 587 of the donors applied high-throughput TCR beta sequencing to assess whether each TCR beta V gene segment acted as functional or pseudogenic. Class I and class II HLA loci were covered by the typing at four-digit resolution. In a later analysis, previously published TCR beta repertoires from roughly 710 donors were re-analyzed and high-resolution HLA genotyping was added so that TCR occurrence patterns could be studied. Rather than using new phenotypic data, the later analysis identified candidate immune exposures from TCR beta sequences and from how often those sequences occurred across donors. In a later genetic analysis, genome-wide SNP genotypes for about three fifths of the 666 donors were used, and that subset was treated as a discovery cohort. Approximately 310 gigabases of sequencing data and some 85 million unique TCR sequences were included in an early release covering several hundred HLA-typed donors. Across some 400 genotyped donors of the cohort, an average of 235,054 unique TCR beta nucleotide sequences per donor were sequenced, and about a sixth of those sequences were non-productive. Along with the approximately 670-subject first cohort, a separate validation cohort of around 110 different subjects was used. Five DR-DQ haplotypes were handled as single units for association and clustering because linkage in the cohort was strong.

The germline V gene sets CDR1 to SGHTS and CDR2 to YDEGEE. The germline V and J ends show losses of 1 base and 10 bases respectively, and no gene match explains 13 bases of the junction. The CDR3 has 17 amino acids, counting the end cysteine and phenylalanine. Only CDR3 DNA remains: 51 bases, in frame from the first base. What the authors observed across the whole study: Sequencing depth was assumed to be roughly uniform across donors in the presence/absence analyses, though that assumption may not hold. In the study, 150 to 200 TCR beta chains were listed as associated with cytomegalovirus. Because counts were too low, around 17 rarely observed V segments, including chromosome 9 orphons, were left out of the earlier analysis of 587 of the donors. Across donors, most TCR sequences were observed very rarely, whereas some public TCRs were present in many individuals. According to the authors, the approach could potentially be generalized to other disease states and immunological phenotypes. A later analysis reported that several top co-occurrence clusters appeared linked to parvovirus B19, influenza, CMV and Epstein-Barr virus. In a later genetic analysis, a missense DCLRE1C variant was associated with V-gene and J-gene trimming of TCR beta chains, and the association was replicated in an independent cohort. In a later analysis, 15,000 to 20,000 TCR beta sequences were associated with specific HLA alleles at a false discovery rate of 0.05. Some IMGT-functional V segments, including TRBV6-2 and TRBV6-3, could not be distinguished by the 87-base-pair reads and were therefore excluded. In vitro tests confirmed that three of the cytomegalovirus-associated TCR beta chains recognize cytomegalovirus antigens. In an earlier analysis of fewer than 700 of the donors, most TCR beta V segments appeared in productive rearrangements about 90% or about 30% of the time, broadly matching IMGT annotations. A later analysis found that TCR association rates varied across HLA loci, with DRB1 alleles showing the most associated TCRs and HLA-C alleles the fewest. Correlated functional status among segregating V segments might be attributable to linkage disequilibrium, but an unknown experimental factor could not be ruled out. This cohort had only TCR beta chains sequenced, and the lack of alpha or paired-chain data limited which features could be detected. According to a later genetic analysis, donors in an Asian-associated ancestry cluster had fewer N-insertions in productive TCRs than the approximately 700-donor mean. A later analysis found that HLA-associated TCR beta chains were more clonally expanded and had lower generation probabilities than equally common non-associated chains. The classifier was reported to diagnose cytomegalovirus status with high specificity and sensitivity in both the original and validation cohorts. Because HLA typing was unavailable for some donors at each locus, only the typed subset was used in association tests. A group of highly shared sequence variants was considered likely to be a technical artifact of the sequencing pipeline. Immune exposure information for the cohort was limited to CMV serostatus. In a later analysis, most CMV-associated TCR beta chains were found to appear HLA-restricted, with HLA associations seemingly driven largely by CMV exposure. When HLA alleles, especially DR and DQ, strongly co-occurred, attributing TCR associations to individual alleles was difficult. A further reported finding was that TCR beta sequences accurately predicted the HLA-A and HLA-B alleles for most subjects in the first cohort.

The method was the immunoSEQ multiplex PCR assay. For the multiplex PCR, a mixture combining 60 forward primers for TCR Vbeta segments and 13 reverse primers for TCR Jbeta segments was used. The CDR3 region of rearranged TCR beta genes was amplified from genomic DNA with a multiplex PCR assay. Amplified TCR beta libraries were sequenced as 87-base-pair reads on the Illumina HiSeq System. The paper's processing steps were these. A later analysis tallied 75 million to 95 million unique TCR beta chains across the 610 or so repertoires, and about 10 million of those chains were shared by two or more donors. To remove PCR and sequencing errors, raw reads were error-corrected and collapsed into unique sequences using a nearest-neighbor algorithm that merged closely related sequences. CDR3 sequences were aligned to IMGT reference sequences to assign V, D and J gene segments. Each retained sequence needed at least a six-nucleotide match to both a V gene segment and a J gene segment. A rearrangement counted as productive if the CDR3 had no stop codons and remained in frame with V and J, and every other rearrangement counted as non-productive. Following IMGT convention, CDR3 was defined as the stretch from the second conserved V-encoded cysteine to the conserved J-encoded phenylalanine. In an earlier analysis of more than 550 of the donors, sequences lacking an unambiguous match to a single V gene segment were excluded. In an earlier analysis of more than 500 of the donors, a V segment was called functional when productive rearrangements were above 56.7%, and segregating when the standard deviation between donors exceeded 5%. To diagnose cytomegalovirus status from the catalog of TCR beta chain sequences, a statistical classification framework was built. In a later analysis, V and J genes were assigned by comparing TCR nucleotide sequences against IMGT/GENE-DB human TR gene sequences. The TCRdist pipeline was used in a later analysis to assign CDR3 sequences and most-parsimonious VDJ recombination scenarios. In a later analysis, every TCR beta chain was defined by the combination of its CDR3 amino acid sequence and its V-gene family, and reads without a unique V-gene family were dropped. As a way to deal with suspected cross-contamination and a sequencing artifact, a later analysis dropped approximately 570 nucleotide sequences that were highly shared and had low generation probability. For each public chain, a later analysis derived a clonal expansion index from normalized ranks of inferred template counts within each repertoire. In a later analysis, generation probabilities were computed with a VDJ recombination model fitted to out-of-frame rearrangements, and the resulting probabilities were checked against IGoR. In a later analysis, hypergeometric tests were used to score TCR-TCR, TCR-HLA and TCR-CMV co-occurrence, with a repertoire-size bias correction applied to TCR pairs. A later analysis estimated false discovery rates by permuting HLA or CMV assignments 20 times. A later analysis grouped co-occurring TCRs with DBSCAN, adding TCRdist sequence similarity when clustering within HLA-allele-positive subsets. Repertoires with fewer than 30,000 or more than 120,000 public chains, plus five repertoires with anomalous nucleotide sharing, were excluded from co-occurrence clustering. Here the immuneACCESS table is served through TCRdb, limited to in-frame sequences with V and J called. Missing clones are a known gap in these copies; in checked studies unresolved V genes cover under half, and the rest lacks a known reason. From that table come the V and J calls and clone size; the DNA was used to work out D and trimming. This sample lists approximately 190,000 clones; 81% were detected once. The ten largest account for around 4% of the sample.

The cohort was made up of 666 healthy bone marrow donors. Cohort members were all nominally healthy when sampled, although unrecorded immune exposures were likely present. The donor tested CMV seronegative, placing the donor among the 352 seronegative members of the cohort. Each donor provided a peripheral blood sample, and peripheral blood mononuclear cells were used for TCR beta sequencing. Genomic DNA was extracted from the blood cell samples with the Qiagen DNeasy Blood Extraction Kit. The sample comprised PBMCs. The receptor was derived from a man in his fifties or sixties in good health and CMV-seronegative. The chain employs TRBV5-8 and TRBJ1-6, with 8 junctional bases fitting TRBD1. The CDR3 protein: CASSLPTRGRNRSPLHF. The nucleotides read TGTGCCAGCAGCTTGCCGACCAGGGGGCGAAATAGGTCACCCCTCCACTTT.